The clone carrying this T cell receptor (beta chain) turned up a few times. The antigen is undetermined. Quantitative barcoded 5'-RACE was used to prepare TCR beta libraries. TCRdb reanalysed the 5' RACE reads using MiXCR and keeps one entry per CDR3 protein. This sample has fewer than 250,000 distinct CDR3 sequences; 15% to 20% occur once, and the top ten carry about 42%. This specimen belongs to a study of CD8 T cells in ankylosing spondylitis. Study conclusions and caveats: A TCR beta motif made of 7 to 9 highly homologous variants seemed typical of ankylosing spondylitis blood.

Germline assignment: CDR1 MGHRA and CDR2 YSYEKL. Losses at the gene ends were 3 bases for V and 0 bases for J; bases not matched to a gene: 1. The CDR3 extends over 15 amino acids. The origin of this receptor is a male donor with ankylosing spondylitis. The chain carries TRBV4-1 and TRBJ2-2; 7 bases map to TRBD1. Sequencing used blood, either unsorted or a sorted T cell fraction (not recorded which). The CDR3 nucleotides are TGCGCCAGCAGCCACGGACAGGCGAACACCGGGGAGCTGTTTTTT. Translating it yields CASSHGQANTGELFF.